A selection of T cell receptor beta chains follows, all from one sample in a study of T cell repertoires in cytomegalovirus infection. From the reads, TCRdb called clonotypes with MiXCR, one entry per CDR3 protein. The sample contains about half a million distinct CDR3 sequences, 33% of which appear only once. Antigens of these TCRs are unknown. The source material was cultured PBMCs, sampled from culture after CMV antigen stimulation. The receptor set was obtained from a human donor in good health (CMV status not recorded). Some clones in this sample may be carry-over from other donors' samples. Both conserved end residues are part of each CDR3. A D gene is named only where the DNA matches it firmly. Only part of the rows carry a size: once, few, many, or a class if the clone is expanded.

TRBJ2-7	TRBD2	.	14	TRBV10-2	TGCGCCAGCCGGGCGGGGGTCTTCTCCTACGAGCAGTACTTC	CASRAGVFSYEQYF
TRBJ2-3	.	few	14	TRBV10-3	TGTGCCATCAGGAAAACCACAGGGAGGGATACGCAGTATTTT	CAIRKTTGRDTQYF
TRBJ2-1	.	once	14	TRBV18	TGTGCCAGCTCACCACGGGGGTTAAACAATGAGCAGTTCTTC	CASSPRGLNNEQFF
TRBJ1-1	TRBD1	.	14	TRBV7-9	TGTGCCAGCGGTCCAGGGGGCGCGGGCACTGAAGCTTTCTTT	CASGPGGAGTEAFF
TRBJ2-6	.	once	13	TRBV29-1	TGCAGCGTAGGGTTTGGAGGGGCCAACGTCCTGACTTTC	CSVGFGGANVLTF
TRBJ2-1	TRBD2	.	17	TRBV28	TGTGCCAGCAGTTTTGCCCTAATTAGCGGGAGGTTGAATGAGCAGTTCTTC	CASSFALISGRLNEQFF
TRBJ1-2	.	.	12	TRBV4-1	TGCGCCAGCAGCCAAGAATCCCTTGGCTACACCTTC	CASSQESLGYTF
TRBJ2-1	TRBD2	.	14	TRBV29-1	TGCAGCGTAGCCAGACTAGCGGGAGTGAATGAGCAGTTCTTC	CSVARLAGVNEQFF
TRBJ1-1	.	.	14	TRBV5-1	TGCGCCAGCACCTCGGGAGGGCATAACACTGAAGCTTTCTTT	CASTSGGHNTEAFF
TRBJ2-5	TRBD1	.	14	TRBV20-1	TGCAGTGCTACGGGACAGGGGGGCCAAGAGACCCAGTACTTC	CSATGQGGQETQYF
TRBJ2-5	.	.	15	TRBV4-3	TGCGCCAGCAGCCGCGGGTCCATCTTCCAAGAGACCCAGTACTTC	CASSRGSIFQETQYF
TRBJ2-2	.	.	12	TRBV7-2	TGTGCCAGCAGCCCAGGATTTGGTAGGGTGTTTTTT	CASSPGFGRVFF
TRBJ2-7	TRBD1	.	17	TRBV28	TGTGCCAGCAGTTTATCGCAAGACAGGGGGAAGTACTACGAGCAGTACTTC	CASSLSQDRGKYYEQYF
TRBJ2-3	.	.	11	TRBV20-1	TGCAGGGCCTCCCACACAGATACGCAGTATTTT	CRASHTDTQYF
TRBJ2-1	TRBD2	.	17	TRBV6-8	TGTGCCAGCAGTTTCCTTCCAGCGGGGAACTCCTACAATGAGCAGTTCTTC	CASSFLPAGNSYNEQFF
TRBJ2-3	.	.	19	TRBV5-4	TGTGCCAGCAGCTTGGGGCGGGACAGACGGCCCAATAGGGTAGATACGCAGTATTTT	CASSLGRDRRPNRVDTQYF
TRBJ2-7	.	few	16	TRBV4-1	TGCGCCAGCAAGCCGGAGGCAGGCGCCTCCCGGGACGAGCAGTACTTC	CASKPEAGASRDEQYF
TRBJ2-5	.	.	13	TRBV11-3	TGTGCCAGCAGCACCCACCCCGTAGAGACCCAGTACTTC	CASSTHPVETQYF
TRBJ2-3	.	.	16	TRBV6-2/TRBV6-3	TGTGCCAGCAGTTATTCCCTAGACGAAGACACAGATACGCAGTATTTT	CASSYSLDEDTDTQYF
TRBJ2-1	.	few	15	TRBV11-3	TGTGCCAGCAGCTCCTGGTTAGCGACACTCAATGAGCAGTTCTTC	CASSSWLATLNEQFF
TRBJ1-5	TRBD1	.	16	TRBV19	TGTGCCAGCAGGGTGACAGGGCCCCGACCGTATCAGCCCCAGCATTTT	CASRVTGPRPYQPQHF
TRBJ1-4	.	few	15	TRBV7-9	TGTGCCAGCAGCTGGCCGGAGGGAAGAAGAGAAAAACTGTTTTTT	CASSWPEGRREKLFF
TRBJ2-3	TRBD1	few	16	TRBV7-9	TGTGCCAGCAGCAACTTCCGGGACAGGTTAGCAGATACGCAGTATTTT	CASSNFRDRLADTQYF
TRBJ2-3	.	.	13	TRBV20-1	TGCAGTGTATCTGGCCACAGCACAGATACGCAGTATTTT	CSVSGHSTDTQYF
TRBJ2-7	.	many	12	TRBV6-1	TGTGCCAGCATATCCAGCTGGGACGAGCAGTACTTC	CASISSWDEQYF
TRBJ2-5	TRBD2	.	17	TRBV25-1	TGTGCCAGCAGTGAATACTATCCTGGCGGGAGAGAAAAGACCCAGTACTTC	CASSEYYPGGREKTQYF
TRBJ1-3	.	.	14	TRBV19	TGTGCCAGTAGTATTGCAGGCTCTGGAAACACCATATATTTT	CASSIAGSGNTIYF
TRBJ1-6	TRBD1	few	16	TRBV20-1	TGCAGTGCTAGAGCGGGACAGAGCTCCTATAATTCACCCCTCCACTTT	CSARAGQSSYNSPLHF